A single sample is the source of the 2 T cell receptor beta chains below, sequenced in a study of blood T cell repertoires in COVID-19. The method was immunoSEQ multiplex PCR; TCRdb's version includes in-frame clones alone and lacks a portion of them. The data show around 100,000 clones, over 70% seen once. Sequencing was performed on peripheral blood. Receptor source: a woman in her seventies with acute or convalescent COVID-19.

This chain joins TRBV7-9 and TRBJ1-3; D is possibly TRBD1 (6 bases). V was shortened by 5 bases and J by 0 bases, with 11 bases between the two germline ends. Germline CDR1 SEHNR, CDR2 FQNEAQ (reference sequence). CDR3 length: 15 residues. The CDR3 nucleotides read TGTGCCAGCAGCCCTACAGGGTTCTCTGGAAACACCATATATTTT. Its protein is CASSPTGFSGNTIYF.

As to this clone: Different DNA sequences within this sample yield the same CDR3. This chain connects TRBV9 to TRBJ2-7; no definite D call. Germline assignment: CDR1 SGDLS and CDR2 YYNGEE. The CDR3 has 15 residues. Between the trimmed V and J ends, which lost 0 bases and 0 bases, there was a span of 10 bases. The CDR3 bases are TGTGCCAGCAGCGTAGACGAATCGAGCTCCTACGAGCAGTACTTC. It yields the protein CASSVDESSSYEQYF.